This entry lists 17 T cell receptor beta chains sequenced from one sample in a study of blood T cell repertoires in COVID-19. Sequencing was performed with immunoSEQ multiplex PCR; in TCRdb, only in-frame clones are kept and a portion is missing. The profile covers 350,000 to 500,000 clones, with roughly 84% appearing a single time and 1.2% to 1.5% taken by the ten largest. The sequencing input was PBMCs or T cells enriched from blood (not recorded which). These receptors were collected from a woman aged 18-30 years who had been exposed to COVID-19.

This sequence joins TRBV5-5 and TRBJ2-3, with 8 bases that match TRBD2. There are 16 residues in the CDR3. J was trimmed by 0 bases and V by 4 bases; bases with no gene match: 7. Germline CDR1 SGHKS, CDR2 YYEKEE (reference sequence). The CDR3 loop reads CASSTPGGASTDTQYF. The CDR3 DNA reads as TGTGCCAGCAGCACCCCGGGAGGGGCGAGCACAGATACGCAGTATTTT.

The rearrangement uses TRBV25-1 and TRBJ2-7, with 8 bases fitting TRBD1. The CDR3 has 17 residues. CDR1 is MGHDK, CDR2 SYGVNS, per germline. Trimming at V came to 2 bases and at J to 2 bases, leaving 11 bases not matched to a gene. As DNA, the CDR3 is TGTGCCAGCAGTGAACGCCGGACAGGGCCGCGGGCCTACGAGCAGTACTTC. Its protein product is CASSERRTGPRAYEQYF.

V and J are TRBV28 and TRBJ1-1; possible D gene TRBD1, 5 bases. V gave up 1 base and J gave up 1 base, with 16 bases separating them. The CDR3 consists of 17 residues. Germline loops: CDR1 MDHEN, CDR2 SYDVKM. This CDR3 is CASSLYGRGTSNTEAFF. CDR3 sequence (DNA): TGTGCCAGCAGTTTATATGGGAGAGGGACTTCGAACACTGAAGCTTTCTTT.

The chain is built from TRBV2 and TRBJ2-3; D gene ambiguous. Germline CDR1 and CDR2: SNHLY and FYNNEI. Trimming left V 4 bases short and J 6 bases short, with 5 bases between. CDR3 length: 11 residues. The CDR3 coding sequence is TGTGCCAGCAGTGGGGCGGATACGCAGTATTTT. Protein sequence: CASSGADTQYF.

This chain uses TRBV24-1 with TRBJ2-7; 10 bases are a match to TRBD1. V lost 9 bases to trimming and J lost 2 bases; unmatched junction nucleotides: 6. Germline assignment: CDR1 KGHDR and CDR2 SFDVKD. This CDR3 is 14 amino acids long. The CDR3 protein is CATATGGPPYEQYF. CDR3 DNA: TGTGCCACCGCGACAGGGGGCCCCCCCTACGAGCAGTACTTC.

A note on this clone: Other nucleotide sequences from this sample produce the same CDR3. The chain combines TRBV19 with TRBJ1-2; 10 positions agree with TRBD1. Germline trimming cut 5 bases from V and 4 bases from J; bases unmatched to any gene: 1. CDR3 length: 13 residues. Germline assignment: CDR1 LNHDA and CDR2 SQIVND (reference sequence). The CDR3 region has the DNA TGTGCCAGTAGTGGGACAGGGGTCTATGGCTACACCTTC. Protein sequence: CASSGTGVYGYTF.

The chain combines TRBV4-2 with TRBJ2-1, with 7 bases aligning to TRBD2. Germline V CDR1 and CDR2: LGHNA, YNFKEQ. There are 15 residues in the CDR3. Unmatched junction bases numbered 3, after V lost 4 bases and J lost 0 bases. The CDR3 sequence: CASSPSGSSYNEQFF. The CDR3 DNA reads TGTGCCAGCAGCCCTAGCGGTAGCTCCTACAATGAGCAGTTCTTC.

V is TRBV15 and J is TRBJ1-5, with D tentatively TRBD1 (5 bases). The ends were cut back, 6 bases at V and 0 bases at J, with 15 bases in the middle. The germline gives CDR1 LNHNV, CDR2 YYDKDF (reference sequence). This CDR3 spans 16 amino acids. The CDR3 DNA sequence: TGTGCCACCAGACTCGGGGCGGGGTATAGCAATCAGCCCCAGCATTTT. Its protein product is CATRLGAGYSNQPQHF.

V usage is TRBV6-2 or TRBV6-3 and J usage is TRBJ2-5, with TRBD1 matching 7 bases. CDR3 length: 15 amino acids. The germline V gene has CDR1 MNHEY and CDR2 SVGEGT. After removal of 2 bases from V and 5 bases from J, the junction contained 8 bases not matched to a gene. CDR3 sequence (DNA): TGTGCCAGCAGTTACGGGAAGGGGGCGGCGGAGACCCAGTACTTC. It codes for CASSYGKGAAETQYF.

This chain joins TRBV24-1 and TRBJ2-5, with D tentatively TRBD2 (6 bases). Trimming took off 5 bases at V and 4 bases at J, with 10 bases between the two ends. This CDR3 spans 13 amino acids. Germline CDR1 and CDR2: KGHDR and SFDVKD. The CDR3 DNA sequence: TGTGCCACCAGTGCGGGAGCTAGAGAGACCCAGTACTTC. This sequence encodes CATSAGARETQYF.

The chain uses TRBV12-2 and TRBJ2-7; the table's D call, TRBD1, has no DNA check behind it. TRBV12-2 is annotated as a pseudogene. This CDR3 is 15 amino acids long. The DNA for the CDR3 is TGTGCAAGTCGCTGCCGGGACAGGGGGTCCTACGAGCAGTACTTC. Translated, it gives CASRCRDRGSYEQYF.

This chain joins TRBV18 and TRBJ2-3; D not certain. The V gene's germline CDR1 is KGHSH and CDR2 LQKENI. Between the trimmed V and J ends, which lost 3 bases and 4 bases, there was a span of 11 bases. The CDR3 is made up of 14 amino acids. This CDR3 reads CASSPLELADTQYF. CDR3 coding DNA: TGTGCCAGCTCACCCCTAGAACTCGCAGATACGCAGTATTTT.

Concerning this clone: Sequence at one end of the junction differs from germline and may be a read error. This rearrangement joins TRBV5-4 to TRBJ2-3, with 15 bases that match TRBD2. The CDR3 is 13 residues long. Germline V gene data show CDR1 as SGHNT and CDR2 as YYREEE (reference sequence). The CDR3 sequence: CASSFGLAGGPSF. The DNA of the CDR3 is TGTGCCAGCAGCTTCGGACTAGCGGGAGGGCCGAGTTTT.

This clone has only one observation. The rearrangement links TRBV7-2 to TRBJ1-6, with D perhaps TRBD1 (6 bases). Germline values: CDR1 SGHTA, CDR2 FQGNSA. CDR3 length equals 17 residues. Deletions cut 0 bases from V and 9 bases from J, with 18 bases between. The CDR3 is CASSLALRQGLVSPLHF. In DNA, the CDR3 is TGTGCCAGCAGCTTAGCCTTAAGGCAGGGGCTAGTTTCACCCCTCCACTTT.

The chain carries TRBV2 and TRBJ1-5, with 9 bases identical to TRBD1. Per the germline V gene, CDR1 is SNHLY and CDR2 is FYNNEI. V gave up 1 base and J gave up 6 bases; unmatched junction bases: 7. This CDR3 region has 16 residues. CDR3 coding DNA: TGTGCCAGCAGTGAAGGGGGACAGGGATTGGGTCAGCCCCAGCATTTT. Amino acid sequence: CASSEGGQGLGQPQHF.

The chain couples TRBV30 to TRBJ1-1; D unclear. This CDR3 is 16 amino acids long. CDR1 GTSNPN and CDR2 SVGIG come from the germline V gene (reference sequence). Trimming stripped 3 bases from V and 3 bases from J, with 20 bases between. CDR3 loop: CAWSAIVVEGYTEAFF. Written as DNA, the CDR3 is TGTGCCTGGAGCGCTATAGTAGTAGAGGGTTACACTGAAGCTTTCTTT.

The chain recombines TRBV6-1 with TRBJ2-7; TRBD2 matches at 7 bases. Germline V gene lookup returns CDR1 MNHNS and CDR2 SASEGT. V shed 3 bases and J 3 bases; nucleotides not matched to a gene: 5. This CDR3 spans 14 amino acids. The CDR3 protein is CASSESGTNYEQYF. The DNA for the CDR3 is TGTGCCAGCAGTGAGAGCGGGACTAACTACGAGCAGTACTTC.